Each of the 20 T cell receptor beta chains below was sequenced from the same sample in a study of blood T cell repertoires in COVID-19. Profiling relied on immunoSEQ multiplex PCR, and the TCRdb table lists in-frame clones only, not all of them. This sample has a few hundred thousand clones, with approximately 83% found just once. The sequenced sample consisted of PBMCs or T cells enriched from blood (not recorded which). All receptors derive from a woman aged 50 to 60 who had recovered from COVID-19.

V gene TRBV15 combines with J gene TRBJ1-5; D ambiguous. Germline V gives CDR1 LNHNV, CDR2 YYDKDF (reference sequence). Trimming cost V 3 bases and J 0 bases, with 15 bases left between them. This CDR3 comprises 17 residues. The CDR3 DNA reads as TGTGCCACCAGCAGGGGTCAGAGGGATCATAGCAATCAGCCCCAGCATTTT. This codes for CATSRGQRDHSNQPQHF.

The rearrangement uses TRBV27 and TRBJ2-6; the match to TRBD1 covers 7 bases. The CDR3 has 16 residues. The junction had 4 bases not matched to a gene; V was cut back by 5 bases and J by 0 bases. Germline CDR1 and CDR2: MNHEY and SMNVEV (reference sequence). For the CDR3, the DNA is TGTGCCAGCAGTCCACAGGGGATCTCTGGGGCCAACGTCCTGACTTTC. It translates to CASSPQGISGANVLTF.

The chain has TRBV7-2 and TRBJ1-5, with D possibly matching TRBD1 (5 bases). Germline V lookup: CDR1 SGHTA, CDR2 FQGNSA. The ends were cut back, 2 bases at V and 8 bases at J, with 16 bases in the middle. This CDR3 spans 15 amino acids. The CDR3 DNA sequence: TGTGCCAGCAGCTTAATGGGGGGTTTGGCTGAGCCCCAGCATTTT. Protein sequence: CASSLMGGLAEPQHF.

The chain has TRBV5-1 and TRBJ1-6; weak D call: TRBD1 (5 bases). This CDR3 is built from 16 residues. CDR1 is SGHRS, CDR2 YFSETQ, per germline. V was pared by 4 bases and J by 7 bases, with 18 bases between. The CDR3 protein is CASSTPEQGGNSPLHF. As DNA, the CDR3 is TGCGCCAGCAGCACCCCGGAGCAGGGTGGAAATTCACCCCTCCACTTT.

This chain links TRBV12-3 or TRBV12-4 with TRBJ2-7; 7 nucleotides agree with TRBD1. Trimming cost V 5 bases and J 0 bases; bases outside gene matches: 1. The CDR3 has 13 amino acids. CDR3 residues: CASSGDSSYEQYF. CDR3 nucleotide sequence: TGTGCCAGCAGTGGGGACAGCTCCTACGAGCAGTACTTC.

To note about this clone: Compared with germline, one end of the junction differs, possibly owing to a read error. This chain links TRBV7-7 with TRBJ2-7, with TRBD1 identical over 10 bases. The CDR3 is 13 residues long. Germline V CDR1 and CDR2: SSHAT, FNYEAQ (reference sequence). The CDR3 bases are TGTGCTAGCAGCCGGGACAGGGGCTCCGAGCAGTACTTC. Translating it yields CASSRDRGSEQYF.

This clone was observed a single time. The V call is TRBV30, the J call TRBJ1-2; D not resolved. Germline values: CDR1 GTSNPN, CDR2 SVGIG (reference sequence). The CDR3 contains 13 residues. V shed 0 bases and J shed 8 bases, with 13 bases lying between them. CDR3 DNA sequence: TGTGCCTGGAGTGTTGGGCAGCTATCCGGCTACACCTTC. Its protein product is CAWSVGQLSGYTF.

Turning to this clone: This same CDR3 is encoded by further DNA sequences in the sample. This chain uses TRBV3-1 (or the pseudogene TRBV3-2) with TRBJ1-1; TRBD1 aligns across 7 bases. Trimming removed 6 bases from V and 2 bases from J; junction bases left unmatched: 3. CDR3 length: 13 residues. The germline gives CDR1 LGHDT, CDR2 YNNKEL (reference sequence). CDR3 sequence (DNA): TGTGCCAGCAGTCACAGGGGTAACACTGAAGCTTTCTTT. As protein: CASSHRGNTEAFF.

This chain connects TRBV14 to TRBJ2-7; TRBD1 agrees at 9 bases. The CDR3 runs to 13 residues. V shed 2 bases and J 7 bases; nucleotides not matched to a gene: 3. Per germline, CDR1 SGHDN and CDR2 FVKESK. CDR3 amino acids: CASSQIDRGEQYF. CDR3 DNA: TGTGCCAGCAGCCAAATTGACAGGGGGGAGCAGTACTTC.

About this clone: A read error may produce the germline difference seen at one junction end. The gene calls are TRBV24-1 and TRBJ2-1; 8 nucleotides agree with TRBD2. The length of the CDR3 is 16 residues. Germline-derived CDR1 and CDR2 are KGHDR and SFDVKD. CDR3 sequence reads: CATSDWGSGTNNEQFF. CDR3 nucleotide sequence: TGTGCCACCAGCGATTGGGGTAGCGGGACGAACAATGAGCAGTTCTTC.

V and J are TRBV14 and TRBJ2-5, with 7 positions matching TRBD2. Unmatched junction bases numbered 2, after V lost 4 bases and J lost 3 bases. The CDR3 spans 13 residues. Germline CDR1 is SGHDN and CDR2 is FVKESK. The CDR3 DNA sequence: TGTGCCAGCAGCCGTGCGGGGGAAGAGACCCAGTACTTC. The encoded protein is CASSRAGEETQYF. Complete variable domain (other parts from reference TRBV14 and TRBJ2-5): EAGVTQFPSHSVIEKGQTVTLRCDPISGHDNLYWYRRVMGKEIKFLLHFVKESKQDESGMPNNRFLAERTGGTYSTLKVQPAELEDSGVYFCASSRAGEETQYFGPGTRLLVL.

The CDR3 coding sequence is TGTGCCAGCAGTGAAGGGACAGGTGGTACGCAGTATTTT. This translates into CASSEGTGGTQYF. The V gene is TRBV6-1, the J gene TRBJ2-3, with TRBD1 matching over 7 bases. CDR3 size: 13 residues. The germline gives CDR1 MNHNS, CDR2 SASEGT. Losses at the gene ends were 1 base for V and 8 bases for J; bases not matched to a gene: 3.

The V and J genes are TRBV6-1 and TRBJ1-5, with no clear D. The CDR3 consists of 16 residues. Germline lookup yields CDR1 MNHNS and CDR2 SASEGT. V was trimmed by 0 bases and J by 7 bases, leaving 16 bases between them. CDR3 region: CASSEARRRPSQPQHF. The CDR3, as DNA: TGTGCCAGCAGTGAAGCTAGGAGACGGCCGTCCCAGCCCCAGCATTTT.

The chain uses TRBV4-2 and TRBJ2-2, with 11 bases identical to TRBD2. The CDR3 has 17 amino acids. Germline loops: CDR1 LGHNA, CDR2 YNFKEQ. Losses at the gene ends were 3 bases for V and 3 bases for J; bases not matched to a gene: 6. CDR3 in DNA: TGTGCCAGCAGCCATTTAGCGGGAGGGCCGGACACCGGGGAGCTGTTTTTT. This gives the protein CASSHLAGGPDTGELFF.

The chain joins TRBV5-1 to TRBJ2-1; D possibly corresponds to TRBD2 (5 bases). V gave up 0 bases and J gave up 2 bases, with 18 bases separating them. Germline-derived CDR1 and CDR2 are SGHRS and YFSETQ. The CDR3 is 18 residues long. The CDR3 protein is CASSLDPLEGGTYNEQFF. Written as DNA, the CDR3 is TGCGCCAGCAGCTTGGACCCTCTAGAGGGTGGTACCTACAATGAGCAGTTCTTC.

This clone appeared a few times. The gene calls are TRBV5-1 and TRBJ2-7, with 7 nucleotides matching TRBD1. CDR1 and CDR2 (germline): SGHRS, YFSETQ. The V gene end was trimmed by 4 bases and the J gene end by 2 bases; junction bases not matched to a gene: 6. The CDR3 length is 14 residues. The chain's CDR3 is CASSERTGTYEQYF. The CDR3, as DNA: TGCGCCAGCAGCGAGAGGACAGGTACCTACGAGCAGTACTTC.

This sequence joins TRBV13 and TRBJ2-3, with D possibly TRBD1 on 6 matching bases. Trimming removed 11 bases at V and 4 bases at J, with 16 bases between. Germline CDR1 is PRHDT and CDR2 is FYEKMQ (reference sequence). This CDR3 contains 13 residues. Written as DNA, the CDR3 is TGTGCCTCACAACCCCAGGGGTCAGATACGCAGTATTTT. It yields the protein CASQPQGSDTQYF.

V usage is TRBV10-1 and J usage is TRBJ2-1; a possible D gene is TRBD2 (6 bases). Germline V lookup: CDR1 WNHNN, CDR2 SYGVQD (reference sequence). Trimming left V 6 bases short and J 3 bases short, with 15 bases between. This CDR3 has 15 residues. CDR3 residues: CASRGGGILYNEQFF. In DNA, the CDR3 is TGCGCCAGCAGAGGAGGCGGGATACTCTACAATGAGCAGTTCTTC.

The V and J genes are TRBV27 and TRBJ2-2; TRBD1 matches at 7 bases. The CDR3 loop spans 15 amino acids. CDR1 and CDR2 from the germline V gene are MNHEY and SMNVEV (reference sequence). V dropped 6 bases and J dropped 3; count of bases not matched to a gene: 7. Written as DNA, the CDR3 is TGTGCCAGCAGAAGAAAGGGGGCGGACACCGGGGAGCTGTTTTTT. Translated: CASRRKGADTGELFF.

A word on this clone: This same CDR3 is encoded by further DNA sequences in the sample. This chain links TRBV19 with TRBJ2-1, with D possibly TRBD2 on 5 matching bases. V was shortened by 4 bases and J by 6 bases, with 10 bases between the two germline ends. Germline-derived CDR1 and CDR2 are LNHDA and SQIVND (reference sequence). The CDR3 is made up of 13 amino acids. CDR3 region: CASSTLAGNEQFF. For the CDR3, the DNA is TGTGCCAGTAGTACTCTGGCGGGCAATGAGCAGTTCTTC.